The T cell receptor (beta chain) described here comes from a study of T cells after yellow fever vaccination. Overall study: Preparation used SMART-Seq v4 Ultra Low Input for the low-cell-number fractions. Findings and caveats of the study: A minor fraction of clonotypes spanned both CD4 and CD8 compartments. Re-detected after boosting: most primary clones, 95% to 98% of CD4 and 75% to 90% of CD8.

MiXCR, run by TCRdb on the 5' RACE reads, gives a single entry per CDR3 protein. Among about 340,000 distinct CDR3 sequences, 3% to 4.5% were seen once, and the ten largest hold 20% to 25%. This clonotype appeared many times. The antigen is undetermined. CDR1 and CDR2 from the germline V gene are SGHRS and YFSETQ. With 5 bases removed from V and 1 base from J, the gap between germline ends came to 6 bases. The length of the CDR3 is 12 residues. The sequence was obtained from a man in his late teens or twenties who received the YFV17D yellow fever vaccine. Sequences were derived from PBMCs, sampled 5 days after the yellow fever booster vaccination. The V and J genes are TRBV5-1 and TRBJ2-5; D not certain. This CDR3 reads CASSQLQETQYF. In DNA, the CDR3 is TGCGCCAGCAGTCAGCTCCAAGAGACCCAGTACTTC.